This T cell receptor (beta chain) was documented in a study of CD8 T cells in ankylosing spondylitis. TCRdb fed the 5' RACE reads into MiXCR, producing one record per CDR3 protein. Here the sample spans 30,000 to 35,000 distinct CDR3 sequences, more than 25% being singletons. This clonotype was seen once. The antigen remains unidentified. Study observations and caveats: Disease-linked clones proved CD8+ and comparatively uncommon in peripheral blood.

The sample comprised synovial fluid, either unsorted or a sorted T cell fraction (not recorded which). This receptor was taken from a male donor with ankylosing spondylitis.

This chain's CDR3 is CASTPGREGYGYTF. CDR3 bases: TGTGCCAGTACCCCGGGCAGGGAAGGCTATGGCTACACCTTC. V and J are TRBV19 and TRBJ1-2; a possible D gene is TRBD1 (5 bases). V was pared by 7 bases and J by 4 bases, with 16 bases between. CDR1 is LNHDA and CDR2 is SQIVND in the germline V gene (reference sequence). This CDR3 spans 14 amino acids.